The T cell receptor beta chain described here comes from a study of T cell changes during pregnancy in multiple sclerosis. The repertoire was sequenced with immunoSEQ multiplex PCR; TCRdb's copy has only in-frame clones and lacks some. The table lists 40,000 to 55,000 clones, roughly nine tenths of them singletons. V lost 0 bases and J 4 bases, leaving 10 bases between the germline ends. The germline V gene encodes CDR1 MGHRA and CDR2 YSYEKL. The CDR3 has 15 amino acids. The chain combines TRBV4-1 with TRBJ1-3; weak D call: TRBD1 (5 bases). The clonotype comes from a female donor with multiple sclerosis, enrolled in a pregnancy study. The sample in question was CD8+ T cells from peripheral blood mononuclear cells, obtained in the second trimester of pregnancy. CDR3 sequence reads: CASSQEPGSGNTIYF. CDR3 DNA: TGCGCCAGCAGCCAAGAACCAGGGTCCGGAAACACCATATATTTT.